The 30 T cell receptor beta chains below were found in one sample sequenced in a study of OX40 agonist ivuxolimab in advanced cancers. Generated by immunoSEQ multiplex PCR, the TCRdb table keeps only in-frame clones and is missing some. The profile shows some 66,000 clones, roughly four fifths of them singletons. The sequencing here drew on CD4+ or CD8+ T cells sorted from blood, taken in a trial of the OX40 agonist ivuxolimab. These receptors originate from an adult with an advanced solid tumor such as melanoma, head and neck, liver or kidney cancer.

CDR3 DNA sequence: TGTGCCAGTAGTATCCCCGGGGTCGGCACCGGGGAGCTGTTTTTT. It codes for CASSIPGVGTGELFF. The chain employs TRBV19 and TRBJ2-2; TRBD2 is a possible D gene (5 bases). Germline loops: CDR1 LNHDA, CDR2 SQIVND (reference sequence). The CDR3 runs to 15 residues. V was cut by 3 bases and J by 4 bases, with 12 bases left in between.

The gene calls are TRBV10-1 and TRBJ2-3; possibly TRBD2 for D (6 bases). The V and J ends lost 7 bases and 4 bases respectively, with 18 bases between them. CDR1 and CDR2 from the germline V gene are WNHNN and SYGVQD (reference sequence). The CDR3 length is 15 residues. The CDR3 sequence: CASTNGGTGADTQYF. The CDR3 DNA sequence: TGCGCCAGCACCAATGGAGGGACGGGTGCAGATACGCAGTATTTT.

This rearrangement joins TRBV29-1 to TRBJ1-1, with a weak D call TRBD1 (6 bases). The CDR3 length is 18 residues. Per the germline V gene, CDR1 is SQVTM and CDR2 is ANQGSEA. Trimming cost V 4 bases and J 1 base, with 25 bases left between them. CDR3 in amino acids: CSVARRGTPGHQNTEAFF. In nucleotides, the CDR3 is TGCAGCGTTGCAAGAAGGGGGACACCGGGACATCAGAACACTGAAGCTTTCTTT.

The CDR3 is CASRNDGGSYNEQFF. CDR3 nucleotide sequence: TGCGCCAGCAGAAATGACGGAGGCTCCTACAATGAGCAGTTCTTC. The chain employs TRBV5-1 and TRBJ2-1; the D gene is possibly TRBD2 (5 bases). Germline CDR1 reads SGHRS; CDR2 reads YFSETQ. The CDR3 spans 15 residues. V was trimmed by 5 bases and J by 0 bases, leaving 12 bases between them.

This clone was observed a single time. The CDR3 coding sequence is TGTGCCATCAGTGATAGCGGTACCACTGAAGCTTTCTTT. Encoded protein: CAISDSGTTEAFF. V usage is TRBV10-3 and J usage is TRBJ1-1; no reliable D call. The ends were cut back, 3 bases at V and 4 bases at J, with 9 bases in the middle. CDR3 length equals 13 residues. The germline V gene encodes CDR1 ENHRY and CDR2 SYGVKD.

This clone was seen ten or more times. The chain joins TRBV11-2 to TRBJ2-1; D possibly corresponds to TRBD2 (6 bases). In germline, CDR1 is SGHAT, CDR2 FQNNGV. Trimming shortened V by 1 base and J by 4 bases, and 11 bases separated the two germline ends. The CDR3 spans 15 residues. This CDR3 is CASSLVPGVYNEQFF. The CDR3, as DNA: TGTGCCAGCAGCTTAGTTCCGGGAGTATACAATGAGCAGTTCTTC.

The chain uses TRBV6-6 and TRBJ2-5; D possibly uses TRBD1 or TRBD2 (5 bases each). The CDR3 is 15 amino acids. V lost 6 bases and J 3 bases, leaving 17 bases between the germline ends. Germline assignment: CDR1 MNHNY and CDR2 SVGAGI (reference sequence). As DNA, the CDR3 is TGTGCCAGCAGCCCCGGGGCTGTCGAAAAAGAGACCCAGTACTTC. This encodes CASSPGAVEKETQYF.

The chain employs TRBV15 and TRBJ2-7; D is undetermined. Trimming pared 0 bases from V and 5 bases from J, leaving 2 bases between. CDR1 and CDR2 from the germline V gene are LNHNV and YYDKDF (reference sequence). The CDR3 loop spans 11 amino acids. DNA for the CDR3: TGTGCCACCAGCAGAGACCACGAGCAGTACTTC. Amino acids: CATSRDHEQYF.

The CDR3 sequence is CATSRGGTADSYEQYF. In DNA form, the CDR3 reads TGTGCCACCAGCAGAGGGGGGACAGCGGACTCCTACGAGCAGTACTTC. This chain uses TRBV15 with TRBJ2-7, with 7 bases that match TRBD1. The CDR3 loop spans 16 amino acids. V was clipped by 1 base and J by 0 bases; unmatched bases: 6. The germline gives CDR1 LNHNV, CDR2 YYDKDF (reference sequence).

CDR3 nucleotide sequence: TGTGCTAGTGGCCTTAACCCGGGACAGGGCACAGATACGCAGTATTTT. It encodes CASGLNPGQGTDTQYF. V gene TRBV12-5 combines with J gene TRBJ2-3, with 8 bases that match TRBD1. V trimming: 6 bases; J trimming: 1 base; junction bases outside the gene matches: 9. The germline V gene encodes CDR1 LGHNT and CDR2 FRNRAP. This CDR3 contains 16 residues. The full variable domain, rest sourced from reference TRBV12-5 and TRBJ2-3, is DARVTQTPRHKVTEMGQEVTMRCQPILGHNTVFWYRQTMMQGLELLAYFRNRAPLDDSGMPKDRFSAEMPDATLATLKIQPSEPRDSAVYFCASGLNPGQGTDTQYFGPGTRLTVL.

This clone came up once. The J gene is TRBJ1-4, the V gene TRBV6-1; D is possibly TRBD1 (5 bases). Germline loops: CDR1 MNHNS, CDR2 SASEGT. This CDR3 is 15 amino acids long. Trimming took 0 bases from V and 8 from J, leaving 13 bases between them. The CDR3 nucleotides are TGTGCCAGCAGTGAAGCGCGGGGGAATGGCGAAAAACTGTTTTTT. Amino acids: CASSEARGNGEKLFF.

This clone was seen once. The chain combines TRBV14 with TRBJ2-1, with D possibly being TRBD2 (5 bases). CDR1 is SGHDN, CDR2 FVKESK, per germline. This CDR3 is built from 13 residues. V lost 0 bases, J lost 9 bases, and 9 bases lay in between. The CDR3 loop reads CASSQELGGEQFF. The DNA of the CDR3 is TGTGCCAGCAGCCAAGAACTAGGAGGTGAGCAGTTCTTC.

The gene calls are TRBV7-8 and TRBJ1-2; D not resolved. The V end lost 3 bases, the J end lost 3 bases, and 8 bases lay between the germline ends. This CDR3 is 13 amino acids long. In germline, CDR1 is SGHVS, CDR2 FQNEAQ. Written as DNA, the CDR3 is TGTGCCAGCAGCTTCAAGACGGACTATGGCTACACCTTC. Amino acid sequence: CASSFKTDYGYTF.

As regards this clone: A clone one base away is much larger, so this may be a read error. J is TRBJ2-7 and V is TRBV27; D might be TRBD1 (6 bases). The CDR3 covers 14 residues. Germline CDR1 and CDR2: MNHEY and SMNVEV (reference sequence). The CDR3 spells CTSSPSRGPYEQYF. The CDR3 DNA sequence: TGTACCAGCAGCCCCTCCAGGGGCCCCTACGAGCAGTACTTC.

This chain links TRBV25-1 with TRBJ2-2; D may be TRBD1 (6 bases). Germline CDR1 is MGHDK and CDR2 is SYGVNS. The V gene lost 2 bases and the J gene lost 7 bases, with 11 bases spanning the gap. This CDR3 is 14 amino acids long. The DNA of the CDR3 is TGTGCCAGCAGTGAACCTCTGACAGGCGGGGAGCTGTTTTTT. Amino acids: CASSEPLTGGELFF.

For the CDR3, the DNA is TGTGCCAGTAGTACAAGAGACAGGGGAGGATCCTACGAGCAGTACTTC. This sequence encodes CASSTRDRGGSYEQYF. The rearrangement joins TRBV19 to TRBJ2-7; 8 bases agree with TRBD1. CDR1 and CDR2 from the germline V gene are LNHDA and SQIVND (reference sequence). V lost 4 bases and J lost 1; bases outside the gene matches: 9. This CDR3 comprises 16 residues. The whole variable domain, remainder taken from reference TRBV19 and TRBJ2-7, is DGGITQSPKYLFRKEGQNVTLSCEQNLNHDAMYWYRQDPGQGLRLIYYSQIVNDFQKGDIAEGYSVSREKKESFPLTVTSAQKNPTAFYLCASSTRDRGGSYEQYFGPGTRLTVT.

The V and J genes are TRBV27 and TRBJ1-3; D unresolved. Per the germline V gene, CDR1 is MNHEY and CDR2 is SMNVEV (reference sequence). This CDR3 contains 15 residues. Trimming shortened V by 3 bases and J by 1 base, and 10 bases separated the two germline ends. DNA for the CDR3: TGTGCCAGCAGTTTGTCAGTCCTTTCTGGAAACACCATATATTTT. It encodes CASSLSVLSGNTIYF.

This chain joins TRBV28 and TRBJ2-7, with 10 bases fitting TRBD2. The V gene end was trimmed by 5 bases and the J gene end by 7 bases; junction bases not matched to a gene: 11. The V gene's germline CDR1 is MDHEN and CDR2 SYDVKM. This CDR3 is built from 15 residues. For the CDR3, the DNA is TGTGCCAGCAGTCGGTATGGGACTAGCGCGAGTGAGCAGTACTTC. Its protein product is CASSRYGTSASEQYF.

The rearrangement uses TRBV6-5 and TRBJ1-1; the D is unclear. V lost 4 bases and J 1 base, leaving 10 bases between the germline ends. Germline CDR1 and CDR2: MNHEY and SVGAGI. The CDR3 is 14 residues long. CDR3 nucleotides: TGTGCCAGCAGTTCAGGCTTGGGGAACACTGAAGCTTTCTTT. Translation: CASSSGLGNTEAFF.

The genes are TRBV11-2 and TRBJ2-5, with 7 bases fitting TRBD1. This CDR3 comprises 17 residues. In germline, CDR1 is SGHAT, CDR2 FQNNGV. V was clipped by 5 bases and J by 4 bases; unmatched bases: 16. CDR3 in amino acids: CASSLIRDRRPPETQYF. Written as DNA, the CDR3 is TGTGCCAGCAGCCTAATCCGGGACAGAAGACCCCCAGAGACCCAGTACTTC.

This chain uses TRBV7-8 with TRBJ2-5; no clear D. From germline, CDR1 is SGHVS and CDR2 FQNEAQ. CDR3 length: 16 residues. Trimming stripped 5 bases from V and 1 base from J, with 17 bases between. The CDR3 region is CASSLRYRAVQETQYF. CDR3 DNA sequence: TGTGCCAGCAGCCTAAGATATCGGGCAGTCCAAGAGACCCAGTACTTC.

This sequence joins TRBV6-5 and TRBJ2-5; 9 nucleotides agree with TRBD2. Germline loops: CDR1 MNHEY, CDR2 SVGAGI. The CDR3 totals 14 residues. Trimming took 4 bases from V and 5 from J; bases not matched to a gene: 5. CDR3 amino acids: CASSSGLARETQYF. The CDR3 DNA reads TGTGCCAGCAGTTCGGGACTAGCTAGGGAGACCCAGTACTTC.

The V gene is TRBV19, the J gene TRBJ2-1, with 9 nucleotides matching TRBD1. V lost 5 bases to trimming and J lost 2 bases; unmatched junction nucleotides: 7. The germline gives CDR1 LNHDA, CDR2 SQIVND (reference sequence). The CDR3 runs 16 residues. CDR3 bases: TGTGCCAGTAGTGGGGGCCGGACAGGGGCCTACAATGAGCAGTTCTTC. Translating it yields CASSGGRTGAYNEQFF.

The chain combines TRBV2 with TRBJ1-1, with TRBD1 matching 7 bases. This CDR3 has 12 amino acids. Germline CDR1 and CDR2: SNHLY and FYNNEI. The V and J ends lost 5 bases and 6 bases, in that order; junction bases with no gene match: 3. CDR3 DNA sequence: TGTGCCAGCAGTTTTGGACAGGCTGAAGCTTTCTTT. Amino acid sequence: CASSFGQAEAFF.

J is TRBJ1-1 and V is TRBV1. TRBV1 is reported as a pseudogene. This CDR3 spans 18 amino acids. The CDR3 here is CTSSEPGRTWRMNTEAFF. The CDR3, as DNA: TGCACCAGCAGCGAGCCGGGACGTACATGGCGTATGAACACTGAAGCTTTCTTT.

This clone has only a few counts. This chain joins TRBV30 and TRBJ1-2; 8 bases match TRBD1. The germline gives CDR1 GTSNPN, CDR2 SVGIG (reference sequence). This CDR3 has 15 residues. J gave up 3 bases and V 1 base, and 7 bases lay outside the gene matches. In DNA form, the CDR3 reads TGTGCCTGGAGTGAAGGGGCAGGGGGCGACTATGGCTACACCTTC. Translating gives CAWSEGAGGDYGYTF.

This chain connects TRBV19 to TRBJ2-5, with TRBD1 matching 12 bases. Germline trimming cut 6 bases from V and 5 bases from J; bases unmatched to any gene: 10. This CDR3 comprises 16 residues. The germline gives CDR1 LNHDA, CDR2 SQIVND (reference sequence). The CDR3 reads CASREQGQGAGETQYF. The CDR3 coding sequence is TGTGCCAGTAGGGAACAGGGACAGGGGGCCGGGGAGACCCAGTACTTC.

The CDR3 loop is CASSRDSGGSGANVLTF. The CDR3 region has the DNA TGTGCCAGCAGCCGGGACAGTGGAGGCTCTGGGGCCAACGTCCTGACTTTC. The chain has TRBV7-2 and TRBJ2-6; 7 nucleotides align to TRBD1. V was pared by 5 bases and J by 0 bases, with 7 bases of the junction left unmatched. Germline V gene lookup returns CDR1 SGHTA and CDR2 FQGNSA. The CDR3 extends over 17 amino acids.

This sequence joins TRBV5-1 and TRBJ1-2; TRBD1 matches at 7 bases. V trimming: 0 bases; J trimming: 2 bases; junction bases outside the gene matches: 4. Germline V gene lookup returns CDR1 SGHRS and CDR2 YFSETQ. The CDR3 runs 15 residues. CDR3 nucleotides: TGCGCCAGCAGCTTGGCGGGGACAGCGAACTATGGCTACACCTTC. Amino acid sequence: CASSLAGTANYGYTF. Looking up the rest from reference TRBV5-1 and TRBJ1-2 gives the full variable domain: KAGVTQTPRYLIKTRGQQVTLSCSPISGHRSVSWYQQTPGQGLQFLFEYFSETQRNKGNFPGRFSGRQFSNSRSEMNVSTLELGDSALYLCASSLAGTANYGYTFGSGTRLTVV.

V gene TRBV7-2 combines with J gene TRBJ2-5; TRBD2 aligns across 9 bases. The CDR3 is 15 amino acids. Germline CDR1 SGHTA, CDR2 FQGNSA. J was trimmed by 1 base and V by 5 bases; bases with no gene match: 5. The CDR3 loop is CASSAGGGIQETQYF. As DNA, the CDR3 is TGTGCCAGCAGCGCGGGAGGGGGGATCCAAGAGACCCAGTACTTC.